These T cell receptor beta chains were read from a single sample in a study of shared clonotypes between healthy human individuals. Using immunoSEQ multiplex PCR, the repertoire was profiled, and TCRdb retains in-frame clones only, with some absent. The data show just over 2,000,000 clones, over 85% seen once. The sample consisted of naive CD4+ T cells sorted from blood. Source of these receptors: a man aged 18 to 29 in good health. The CDR3 runs from the conserved cysteine through the conserved F or W. A D gene is named only where the DNA matches it firmly. Some rows have no size entry. The others give once, few or many, or a class for an expanded clone.

d_gene	abundance	j_gene	v_gene	len	CDR3nt	CDR3aa
.	.	TRBJ2-3	TRBV30	15	TGTGCCTGGAGTGCTTCACCGGGCCCCACAGATACGCAGTATTTT	CAWSASPGPTDTQYF
.	.	TRBJ1-2	TRBV7-9	14	TGTGCCAGCAGCCGGGGGATTCGAGGCCATGGCTACACCTTC	CASSRGIRGHGYTF
.	.	TRBJ2-7	TRBV2	16	TGTGCCTCCCAGGGGCCCGGGCAGGGGAAGACCTACGAGCAGTACTTC	CASQGPGQGKTYEQYF
TRBD1	once	TRBJ1-2	TRBV7-9	15	TGTGCCAGCAGCCCCCGGGACAGCTACGCCTATGGCTACACCTTC	CASSPRDSYAYGYTF
.	.	TRBJ2-7	TRBV13	15	TGTGCCAGCAGCTCGGGAATTCTAGCGTCCTACGAGCAGTACTTC	CASSSGILASYEQYF
.	.	TRBJ1-2	TRBV2	13	TGTGCCAGCAGTGAAGGGGTGTACTATGGCTACACCTTC	CASSEGVYYGYTF
.	.	TRBJ2-1	TRBV27	13	TGTGCCAGCAGACGAGCAGGGAGCAATGAGCAGTTCTTC	CASRRAGSNEQFF
.	once	TRBJ2-7	TRBV27	14	TGTGCCAGCCGGCTGGGGGGGGCAAGTGCGGAGCAGTACTTC	CASRLGGASAEQYF
.	.	TRBJ2-4	TRBV6-1	17	TGTGCCAGCAGTGAATCGGTAGGACTCTTAGCCAAAAACATTCAGTACTTC	CASSESVGLLAKNIQYF
.	.	TRBJ2-1	TRBV7-2	17	TGTGCCAGCAGCTCCTCCCGGCCTAGCAGGACCTACAATGAGCAGTTCTTC	CASSSSRPSRTYNEQFF
TRBD1	.	TRBJ1-2	TRBV19	15	TGTGCCAGTAGCCCGACAGGGCTGCCTAACTATGGCTACACCTTC	CASSPTGLPNYGYTF
TRBD1	.	TRBJ2-5	TRBV19	15	TGTGCCAGTCGAACCGGGACAGGGAACCAAGAGACCCAGTACTTC	CASRTGTGNQETQYF
.	.	TRBJ2-2	TRBV5-1	17	TGCGCCAGCAGCTTGGAACCCCAGCGGCAGAACACCGGGGAGCTGTTTTTT	CASSLEPQRQNTGELFF
TRBD1	.	TRBJ2-3	TRBV19	15	TGTGCCAGTAGTCTACGACAGGGGGTGACAGATACGCAGTATTTT	CASSLRQGVTDTQYF
.	.	TRBJ2-2	TRBV5-6	16	TGTGCCAGCGCCCAGTCGGTCGGCCGGGACACCGGGGAGCTGTTTTTT	CASAQSVGRDTGELFF
.	.	TRBJ1-2	TRBV6-1	13	TGTGCCAGCAGTGAAGGACAGAACTATGGCTACACCTTC	CASSEGQNYGYTF
.	.	TRBJ2-1	TRBV6-5	12	TGTGCCACTCTCCGGGTCGCCAATGAGCAGTTCTTC	CATLRVANEQFF
.	.	TRBJ2-5	TRBV15	13	TGTGCCACCAGCAGAGATAGTCCGGAGACCCAGTACTTC	CATSRDSPETQYF
.	.	TRBJ2-7	TRBV1	16	TGCACCAGCAGCGAGACCCGGGACAGCAAACACTACGAGCAGTACTTC	CTSSETRDSKHYEQYF
.	.	TRBJ1-2	TRBV5-6	13	TGTGCCAGCAGCTCGGACAGCACCTATGGCTACACCTTC	CASSSDSTYGYTF
.	.	TRBJ1-1	TRBV19	13	TGTGCCAGTAGTACTCAGATAGCGACTGAAGCTTTCTTT	CASSTQIATEAFF
.	.	TRBJ1-2	TRBV2	13	TGTGCCAGCAGTGAATTGGTGGGGCATGGCTACACCTTC	CASSELVGHGYTF
.	.	TRBJ1-1	TRBV6-1	12	TGTGCCAGCAGTGACTTAGCACCCCGGGCTTTCTTT	CASSDLAPRAFF
TRBD2	.	TRBJ2-3	TRBV9	15	TGTGCCAGCAGCGGAGCTAGCGGGGGGGCCGATACGCAGTATTTT	CASSGASGGADTQYF
.	once	TRBJ2-7	TRBV6-1	15	TGTGCCAGCAGTGATGACAGCGGACCATTCTACGAGCAGTACTTC	CASSDDSGPFYEQYF
TRBD2	.	TRBJ2-2	TRBV4-1	18	TGCGCCAGCAGCCAAGATCGGCTAGCGGGAGTACGGACCGGGGAGCTGTTTTTT	CASSQDRLAGVRTGELFF
.	once	TRBJ1-1	TRBV5-1	14	TGCGCCAGCAGCTCGGGTGTAGGGAACACTGAAGCTTTCTTT	CASSSGVGNTEAFF
.	.	TRBJ2-7	TRBV5-6	16	TGTGCCAGCAGTCAGGTAGGAGACAGACCCTCCTACGAGCAGTACTTC	CASSQVGDRPSYEQYF
.	.	TRBJ1-2	TRBV19	12	TGTGCCAGTAGTACTAAAGCGGATGGCTACACCTTC	CASSTKADGYTF
.	once	TRBJ1-2	TRBV30	12	TGTGCCTGGAGTCAGGCTTATGGGGGCTACACCTTC	CAWSQAYGGYTF
.	.	TRBJ2-5	TRBV2	13	TGTGCCAGCAGTTCGCGTCAGGAGGGGGCCCAGTACTTC	CASSSRQEGAQYF
.	.	TRBJ2-7	TRBV19	15	TGTGCCAGTAGTACCGCGGGCCATCCGTCCTACGAGCAGTACTTC	CASSTAGHPSYEQYF
.	.	TRBJ2-7	TRBV12-5	15	TGTGCTAGTGGTTTGGTATTGGCGGGCGCCTACGAGCAGTACTTC	CASGLVLAGAYEQYF
TRBD1	.	TRBJ2-7	TRBV5-4	14	TGTGCCAGCAGCGCAGGACAGGGGGCCAACGAGCAGTACTTC	CASSAGQGANEQYF
.	.	TRBJ1-1	TRBV5-1	15	TGCGCCAGCAGCTTGGGACAGACTCGCAACACTGAAGCTTTCTTT	CASSLGQTRNTEAFF
TRBD1	.	TRBJ1-2	TRBV19	12	TGTGCCAGTTGGCAGGGGGCTGGAGGCTACACCTTC	CASWQGAGGYTF
.	.	TRBJ2-7	TRBV19	16	TGTGCCAGTAGTATAGCCCGGGGCTTCGGCTCCTACGAGCAGTACTTC	CASSIARGFGSYEQYF
.	.	TRBJ2-3	TRBV7-2	14	TGTGCCAGCAGCTTAGCGGCTCTAACAGATACGCAGTATTTT	CASSLAALTDTQYF
.	.	TRBJ2-7	TRBV5-6	13	TGTGCCAGCAGCCGGGACCGCTCCTACGAGCAGTACTTC	CASSRDRSYEQYF
.	once	TRBJ2-3	TRBV9	16	TGTGCCAGCAGCGTAGGTCGGGGGGCCACTGGAGATACGCAGTATTTT	CASSVGRGATGDTQYF